This TCR beta chain was profiled in a study of shared clonotypes between healthy human individuals. Study in general: Plates per donor: three CD4 naive, three CD4 memory, two CD8 naive, one CD8 memory.

The assay was immunoSEQ multiplex PCR, and TCRdb's table has in-frame clones only and misses some. The sample includes over a million clones, 70% to 80% of them seen just once. This CDR3 is 14 amino acids long. Trimming left V 5 bases short and J 3 bases short, with 14 bases between. Germline V gene sequence: CDR1 PRHDT, CDR2 FYEKMQ (reference sequence). The chain joins TRBV13 to TRBJ2-7; D unresolved. The TCR originated in a man aged 18 to 35 in good health. Some clones in this sample may be carry-over from other donors' samples. The sample taken for sequencing was memory CD4+ T cells from PBMCs. The subset is: CD45RA-negative fraction. The chain's CDR3 is CASSIRAADYEQYF. CDR3 nucleotides: TGTGCCAGCAGCATCCGGGCAGCTGACTACGAGCAGTACTTC.